This TCR beta chain appears in the sequencing data of a study of shared clonotypes between healthy human individuals. Notes on the study in general: Enrolling few donors narrowed the genetic and exposure-history diversity that was represented.

Profiled with immunoSEQ multiplex PCR; TCRdb holds only in-frame clones, not every one. Of more than 900,000 clones listed, 70% to 80% are singletons. In regard to this clone: Its antigen remains unidentified.

Looked up from germline, CDR1 is SGHVS and CDR2 is FQNEAQ. V shed 5 bases and J shed 8 bases, with 12 bases lying between them. This CDR3 is built from 13 residues. The chain employs TRBV7-8 and TRBJ1-4; possibly TRBD1 for D (5 bases). The TCR was taken from a man in his late teens or twenties in good health. Some clones in this sample may be carry-over from other donors' samples. Sequenced: memory CD4+ T cells from PBMCs. Indicated subset: CD45RA-negative fraction. The CDR3 bases are TGTGCCAGCAGCGCCGGGACGGAGGAAAAACTGTTTTTT. It encodes CASSAGTEEKLFF.